This T cell receptor (beta chain) is drawn from a study of chemoradiotherapy in HPV16-positive cancers (dated by TCRdb to the early 2020s). In terms of the full investigation: Functional T-cell assays on cells from two HPV16-positive patients defined candidate HPV-specific T-cell clones and common TCR motifs. Whether T-cell immunity against the HPV oncoproteins E6 and E7 changes during chemoradiotherapy and whether survival is affected by this immunity were examined in the study. Next, the candidate HPV-specific TCRs and motifs were followed in TCR repertoires from over 85 patients with HPV-related cancers. Study-wide conclusions, independent of this receptor: Among HPV16-positive patients, expansion of HPV-responsive T cells during chemoradiotherapy was associated with better recurrence-free survival. The survival association was reported for HPV16-positive patients, and the functional definition of HPV-specific T cells was derived from only a couple of HPV16-positive patients. Expansion of candidate HPV-specific clones and E7-related TCR motifs was observed in the tumor microenvironment during treatment, whereas no such expansion was observed for non-HPV-specific T cells.

A word on this clone: No antigen is known for it. Per-nucleotide qualities are absent, and no much larger clonotype sits a single base away.

The library relied on the immunoSEQ multiplex PCR assay. Entries here come from immuneACCESS through TCRdb and include only in-frame sequences with V and J called. Some clones fail to appear in such tables; in the studies checked, an unresolved V gene covers under half of the shortfall, and the cause of the remainder is unknown. For this sample there are around 14,000 clones; about three quarters appear just once. The top ten hold over 8% of the sample. Repertoires were sampled repeatedly over the course of chemoradiotherapy so that clonal expansion in the tumor microenvironment could be followed. V is reduced by 0 bases and J by 3 bases, leaving a spacing of 7 bases between them. Via the germline V gene (reference sequence), CDR1 is SGHNT and CDR2 YYREEE. Including cysteine and phenylalanine, the CDR3 has 13 amino acids. Only the CDR3 region is kept as DNA, spanning 39 bases read in frame from base 1.

In this chain, TRBV5-4 is recombined with TRBJ2-7, with an unclear D gene assignment. The specimen was obtained from a patient who underwent chemoradiotherapy. This TCR derives from a human donor with HPV-associated anogenital cancer. The CDR3 protein: CASSLGGDYEQYF. The DNA is TGTGCCAGCAGCTTGGGTGGGGACTACGAGCAGTACTTC.